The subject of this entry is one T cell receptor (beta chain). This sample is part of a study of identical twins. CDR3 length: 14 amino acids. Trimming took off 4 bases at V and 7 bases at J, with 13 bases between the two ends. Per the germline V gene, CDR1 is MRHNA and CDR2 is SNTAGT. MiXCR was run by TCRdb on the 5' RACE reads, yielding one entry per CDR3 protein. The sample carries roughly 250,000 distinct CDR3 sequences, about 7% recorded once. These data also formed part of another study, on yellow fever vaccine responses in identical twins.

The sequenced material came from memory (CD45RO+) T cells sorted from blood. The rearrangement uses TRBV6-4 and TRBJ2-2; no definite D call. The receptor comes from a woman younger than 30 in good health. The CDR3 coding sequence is TGTGCCAGCAGTGCTTATTCATCCAGCGGGGAGCTGTTTTTT. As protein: CASSAYSSSGELFF.